This section outlines one TCR beta chain sequence together with its context. This record belongs to a study of blood T cell repertoires in COVID-19. Germline-derived CDR1 and CDR2 are MDHEN and SYDVKM. The ends were cut back, 10 bases at V and 0 bases at J, with 10 bases in the middle. This CDR3 has 12 residues. The method was immunoSEQ multiplex PCR; TCRdb's version includes in-frame clones alone and lacks a portion of them. Of about 300,000 clones in the sample, 70% to 90% were seen once. This chain links TRBV28 with TRBJ2-7; tentatively, D is TRBD1 (6 bases). Sample: PBMCs or T cells enriched from blood (not recorded which). The source of this sequence is a man in his thirties or forties who had recovered from COVID-19. The CDR3 protein is CATRTDSYEQYF. For the CDR3, the DNA is TGTGCCACCCGGACAGACTCCTACGAGCAGTACTTC.